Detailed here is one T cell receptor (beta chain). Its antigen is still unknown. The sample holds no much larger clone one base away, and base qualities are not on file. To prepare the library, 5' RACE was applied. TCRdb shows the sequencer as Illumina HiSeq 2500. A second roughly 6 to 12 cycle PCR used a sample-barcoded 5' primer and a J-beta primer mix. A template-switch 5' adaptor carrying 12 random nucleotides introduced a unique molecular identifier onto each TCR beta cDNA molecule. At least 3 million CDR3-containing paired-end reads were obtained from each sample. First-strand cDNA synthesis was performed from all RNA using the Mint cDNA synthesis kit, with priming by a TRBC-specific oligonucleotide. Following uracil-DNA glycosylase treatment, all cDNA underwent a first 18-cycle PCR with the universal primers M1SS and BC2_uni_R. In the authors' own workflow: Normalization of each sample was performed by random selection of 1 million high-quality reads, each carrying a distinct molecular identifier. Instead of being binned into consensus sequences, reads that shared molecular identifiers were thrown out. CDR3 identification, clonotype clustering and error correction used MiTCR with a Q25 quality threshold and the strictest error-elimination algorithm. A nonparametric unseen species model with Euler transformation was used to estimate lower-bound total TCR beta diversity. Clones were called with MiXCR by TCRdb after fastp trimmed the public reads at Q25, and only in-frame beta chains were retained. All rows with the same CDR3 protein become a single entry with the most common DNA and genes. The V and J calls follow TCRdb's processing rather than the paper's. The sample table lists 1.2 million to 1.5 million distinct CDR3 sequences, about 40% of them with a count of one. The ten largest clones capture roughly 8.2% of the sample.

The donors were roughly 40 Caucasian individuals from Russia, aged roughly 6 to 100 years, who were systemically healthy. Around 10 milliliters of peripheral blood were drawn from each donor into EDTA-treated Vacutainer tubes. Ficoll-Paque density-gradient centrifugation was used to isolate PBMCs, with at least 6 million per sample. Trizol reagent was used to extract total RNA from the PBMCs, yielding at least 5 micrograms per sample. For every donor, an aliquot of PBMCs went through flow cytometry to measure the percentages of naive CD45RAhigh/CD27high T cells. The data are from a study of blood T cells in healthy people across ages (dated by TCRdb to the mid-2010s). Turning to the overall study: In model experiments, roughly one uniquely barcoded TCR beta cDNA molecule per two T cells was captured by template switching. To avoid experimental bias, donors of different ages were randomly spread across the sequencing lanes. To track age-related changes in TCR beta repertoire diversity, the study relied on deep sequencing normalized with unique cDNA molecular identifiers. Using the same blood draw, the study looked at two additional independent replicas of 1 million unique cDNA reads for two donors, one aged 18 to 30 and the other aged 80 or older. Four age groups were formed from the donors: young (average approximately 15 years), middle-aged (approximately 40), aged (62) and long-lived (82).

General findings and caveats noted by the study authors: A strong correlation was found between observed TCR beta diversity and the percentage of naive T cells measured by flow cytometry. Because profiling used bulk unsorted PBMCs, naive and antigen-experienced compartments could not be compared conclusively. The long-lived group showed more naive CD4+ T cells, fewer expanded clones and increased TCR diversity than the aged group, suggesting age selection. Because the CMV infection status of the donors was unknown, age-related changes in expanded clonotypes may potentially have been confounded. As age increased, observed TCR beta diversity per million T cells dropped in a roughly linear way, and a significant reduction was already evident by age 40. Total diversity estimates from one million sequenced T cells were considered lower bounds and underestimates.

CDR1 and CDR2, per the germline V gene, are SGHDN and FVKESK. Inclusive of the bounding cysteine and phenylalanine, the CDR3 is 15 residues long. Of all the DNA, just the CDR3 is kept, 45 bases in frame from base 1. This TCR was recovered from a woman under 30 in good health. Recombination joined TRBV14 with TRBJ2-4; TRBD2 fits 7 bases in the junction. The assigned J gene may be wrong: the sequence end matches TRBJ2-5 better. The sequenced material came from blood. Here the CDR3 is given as CASSQVVSGFETQYF. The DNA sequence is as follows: TGTGCCAGCAGCCAAGTGGTTAGCGGGTTCGAGACCCAGTACTTC.